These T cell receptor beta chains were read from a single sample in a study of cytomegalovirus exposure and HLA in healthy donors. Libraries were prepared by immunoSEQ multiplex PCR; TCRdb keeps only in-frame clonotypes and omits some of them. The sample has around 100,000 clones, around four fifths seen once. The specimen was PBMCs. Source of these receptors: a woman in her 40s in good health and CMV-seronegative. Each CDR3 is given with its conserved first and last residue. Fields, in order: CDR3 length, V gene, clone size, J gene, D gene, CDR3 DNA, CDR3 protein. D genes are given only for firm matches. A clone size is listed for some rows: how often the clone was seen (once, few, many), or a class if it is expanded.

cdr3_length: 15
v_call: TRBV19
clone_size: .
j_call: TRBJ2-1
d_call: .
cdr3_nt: TGTGCCAGTAGTATACACTCAAACCAAAACAATGAGCAGTTCTTC
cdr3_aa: CASSIHSNQNNEQFF

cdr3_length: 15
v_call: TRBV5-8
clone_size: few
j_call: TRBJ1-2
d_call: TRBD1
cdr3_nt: TGTGCCAGCAGCGCCGGAACAGGGGAAAAAGGAGGCTACACCTTC
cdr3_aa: CASSAGTGEKGGYTF

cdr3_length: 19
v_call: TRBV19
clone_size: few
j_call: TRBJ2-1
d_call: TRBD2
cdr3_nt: TGTGCCAGTAGTATGCAGCGGGGAAGGGGCCATTTCTCCTACAATGAGCAGTTCTTC
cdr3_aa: CASSMQRGRGHFSYNEQFF

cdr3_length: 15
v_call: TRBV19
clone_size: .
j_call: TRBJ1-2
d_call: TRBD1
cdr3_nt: TGTGCCAGCACGCGTAGATTGGGACAGTCCTATGGCTACACCTTC
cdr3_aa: CASTRRLGQSYGYTF

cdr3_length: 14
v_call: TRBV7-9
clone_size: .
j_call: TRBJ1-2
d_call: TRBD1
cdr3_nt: TGTGCCAGCAGCTTAGCGGACAGGGCTCATGGCTACACCTTC
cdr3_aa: CASSLADRAHGYTF

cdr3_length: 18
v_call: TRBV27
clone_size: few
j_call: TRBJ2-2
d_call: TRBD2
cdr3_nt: TGTGCCAGCAGTTTGCGGACTAGCGGGAGGGCCAGGTCCGGGGAGCTGTTTTTT
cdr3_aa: CASSLRTSGRARSGELFF

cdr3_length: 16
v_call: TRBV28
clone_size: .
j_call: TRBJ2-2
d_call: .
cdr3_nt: TGTGCCAGCAGTTTAGTACAATTATATCTCCCCGGGGAGCTGTTTTTT
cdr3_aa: CASSLVQLYLPGELFF

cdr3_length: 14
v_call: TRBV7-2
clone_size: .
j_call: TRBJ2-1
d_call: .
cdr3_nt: TGTGCCAGCAGCCCGGTCGCGGTTTACAATGAGCAGTTCTTC
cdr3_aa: CASSPVAVYNEQFF

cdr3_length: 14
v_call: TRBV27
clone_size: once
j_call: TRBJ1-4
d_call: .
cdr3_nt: TGTGCCAGCAGTTTAGCGGGAAGTGGGGAAAAACTGTTTTTT
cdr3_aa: CASSLAGSGEKLFF

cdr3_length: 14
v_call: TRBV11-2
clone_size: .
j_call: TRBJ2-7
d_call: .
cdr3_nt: TGTGCCAGCAGCTTGGGGGGTGGGCCCTACGAGCAGTACTTC
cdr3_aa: CASSLGGGPYEQYF

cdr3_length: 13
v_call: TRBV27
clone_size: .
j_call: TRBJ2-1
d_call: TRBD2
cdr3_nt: TGTGCCAGCAGTTTAGGGGAGGGGAATGAGCAGTTCTTC
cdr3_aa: CASSLGEGNEQFF

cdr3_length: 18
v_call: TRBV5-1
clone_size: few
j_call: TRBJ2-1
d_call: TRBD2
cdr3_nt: TGCGCCAGCAGCTTGGATTATTTAGCGGGAGCATCCTACAATGAGCAGTTCTTC
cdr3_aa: CASSLDYLAGASYNEQFF

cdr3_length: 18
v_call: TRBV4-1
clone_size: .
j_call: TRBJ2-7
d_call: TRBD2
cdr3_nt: TGCGCCAGCAGCCATCGGGAGATACACCTAGCGGGGGGCGGCGAGCAGTACTTC
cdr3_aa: CASSHREIHLAGGGEQYF

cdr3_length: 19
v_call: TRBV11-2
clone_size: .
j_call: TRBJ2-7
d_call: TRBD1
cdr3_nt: TGTGCCAGCGGCGCCCCCCCGGGACAGGTCCTCCAAAACTCCTACGAGCAGTACTTC
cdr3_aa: CASGAPPGQVLQNSYEQYF

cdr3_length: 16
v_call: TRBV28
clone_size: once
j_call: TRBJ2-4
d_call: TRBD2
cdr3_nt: TGTGCCACCGGACTAGCGGGAGGTGGGGCCAAAAACATTCAGTACTTC
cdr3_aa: CATGLAGGGAKNIQYF

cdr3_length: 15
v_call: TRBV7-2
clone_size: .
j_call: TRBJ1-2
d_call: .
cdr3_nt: TGTGCCAGCAGCGTTACGGGGGTTAATACCTATGGCTACACCTTC
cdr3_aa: CASSVTGVNTYGYTF

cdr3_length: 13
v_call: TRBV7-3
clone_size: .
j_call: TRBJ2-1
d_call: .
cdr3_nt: TGTGCCAGCAGCCCCCCCGGGGGCAATGAGCAGTTCTTC
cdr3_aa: CASSPPGGNEQFF

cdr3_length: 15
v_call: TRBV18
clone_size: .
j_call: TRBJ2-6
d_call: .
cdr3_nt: TGTGCCAGCTCCCACCGGGGCTCTGGGGCCAACGTCCTGACTTTC
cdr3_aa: CASSHRGSGANVLTF

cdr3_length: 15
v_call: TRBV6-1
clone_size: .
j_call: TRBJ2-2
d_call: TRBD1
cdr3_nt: TGTGCCAGCAGTCCGGGACAGCCTAACACCGGGGAGCTGTTTTTT
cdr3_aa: CASSPGQPNTGELFF

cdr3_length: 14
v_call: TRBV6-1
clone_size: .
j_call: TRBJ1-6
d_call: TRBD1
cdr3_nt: TGTGCCAGCAGTGAAGGACAGGGTAATTCACCCCTCCACTTT
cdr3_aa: CASSEGQGNSPLHF

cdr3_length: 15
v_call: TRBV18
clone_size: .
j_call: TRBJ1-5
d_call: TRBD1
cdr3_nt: TGTGCCAGCTCACCTACAGGGGCCAGCAATCAGCCCCAGCATTTT
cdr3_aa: CASSPTGASNQPQHF

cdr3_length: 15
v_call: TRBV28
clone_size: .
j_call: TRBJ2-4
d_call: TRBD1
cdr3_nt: TGTGCCAGCAGCGTGGGACAGGAAGACTCGGACATTCAGTACTTC
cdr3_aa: CASSVGQEDSDIQYF

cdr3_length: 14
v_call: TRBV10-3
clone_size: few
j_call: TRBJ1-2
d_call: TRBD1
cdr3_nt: TGTGCCATCTGGGAAGACAGGGGAAAAGATGGCTACACCTTC
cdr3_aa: CAIWEDRGKDGYTF

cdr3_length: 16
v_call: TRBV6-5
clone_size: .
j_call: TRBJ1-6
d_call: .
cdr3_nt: TGTGCCAGCAGTTATGACAGCTTCTCCTATAATTCACCCCTCCACTTT
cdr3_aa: CASSYDSFSYNSPLHF

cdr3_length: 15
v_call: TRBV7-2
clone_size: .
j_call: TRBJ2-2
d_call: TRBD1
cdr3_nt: TGTGCCAGCAGCTTAGGACAGGGAGCCACCGGGGAGCTGTTTTTT
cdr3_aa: CASSLGQGATGELFF

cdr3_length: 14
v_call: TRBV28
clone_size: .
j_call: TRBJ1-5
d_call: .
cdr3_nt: TGTGCCAATCGACCCTCCGGGGGCAATCAGCCCCAGCATTTT
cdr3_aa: CANRPSGGNQPQHF

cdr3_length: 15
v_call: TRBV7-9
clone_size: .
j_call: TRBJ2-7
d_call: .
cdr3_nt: TGTGCCAGCAGCTCCATTAGCGGTAACTCCTACGAGCAGTACTTC
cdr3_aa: CASSSISGNSYEQYF

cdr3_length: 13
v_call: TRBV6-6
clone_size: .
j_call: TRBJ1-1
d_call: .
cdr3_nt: TGTGCCAGCAGTTCTCCAGGGGACACTGAAGCTTTCTTT
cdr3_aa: CASSSPGDTEAFF

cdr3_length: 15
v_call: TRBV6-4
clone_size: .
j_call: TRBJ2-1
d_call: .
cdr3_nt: TGTGCCAGCAGTGTGACAACAGGTTCACACAATGAGCAGTTCTTC
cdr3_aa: CASSVTTGSHNEQFF

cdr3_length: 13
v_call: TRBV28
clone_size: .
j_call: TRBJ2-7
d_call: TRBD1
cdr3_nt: TGTGCCGTGGGTGGACAGGGGTCTTACGAGCAGTACTTC
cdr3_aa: CAVGGQGSYEQYF

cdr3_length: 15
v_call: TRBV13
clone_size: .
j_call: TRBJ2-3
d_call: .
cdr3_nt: TGTGCCAGCCAGGGATTTCCGGGGGGCACAGATACGCAGTATTTT
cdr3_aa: CASQGFPGGTDTQYF

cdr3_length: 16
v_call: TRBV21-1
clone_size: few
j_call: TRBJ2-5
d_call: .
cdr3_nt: TGTGCCAGCAGGACGGGGCGGGAGGGGGGCCAAGAGACCCAGTACTTC
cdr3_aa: CASRTGREGGQETQYF

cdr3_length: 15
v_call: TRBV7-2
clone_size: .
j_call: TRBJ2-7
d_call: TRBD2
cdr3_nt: TGTGCCAGCAGCTTCGTGTCTAGCGGTGACTACGAGCAGTACTTC
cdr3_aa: CASSFVSSGDYEQYF

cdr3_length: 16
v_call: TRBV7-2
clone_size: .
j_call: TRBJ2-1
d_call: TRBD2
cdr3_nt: TGTGCCAGCAGCTCCCTGCGACTAGCAATTGTAGATGAGCAGTTCTTC
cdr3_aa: CASSSLRLAIVDEQFF

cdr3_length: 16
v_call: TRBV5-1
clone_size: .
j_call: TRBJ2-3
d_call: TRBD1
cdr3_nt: TGCGCCAGCAGTCCCTCAGGGGGCGCGGGCACAGATACGCAGTATTTT
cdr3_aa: CASSPSGGAGTDTQYF

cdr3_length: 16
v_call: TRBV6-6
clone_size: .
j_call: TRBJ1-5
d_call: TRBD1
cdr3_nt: TGTGCCAGCAGTTCCCCGGTGAGACAGGGTGCTCAGCCCCAGCATTTT
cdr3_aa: CASSSPVRQGAQPQHF

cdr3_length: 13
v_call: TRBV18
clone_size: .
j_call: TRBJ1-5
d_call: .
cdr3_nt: TGTGCCAGCTCAGAGACAAGCAATCAGCCCCAGCATTTT
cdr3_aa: CASSETSNQPQHF

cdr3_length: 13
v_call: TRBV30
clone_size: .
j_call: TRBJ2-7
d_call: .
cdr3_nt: TGTGCCTGGTCAAGGCGGGGAGCCTACGAGCAGTACTTC
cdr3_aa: CAWSRRGAYEQYF

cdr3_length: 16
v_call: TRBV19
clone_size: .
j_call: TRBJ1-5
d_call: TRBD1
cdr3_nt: TGTGCCAGTACCGCAGGGGGCGGAATTAGCAATCAGCCCCAGCATTTT
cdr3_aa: CASTAGGGISNQPQHF

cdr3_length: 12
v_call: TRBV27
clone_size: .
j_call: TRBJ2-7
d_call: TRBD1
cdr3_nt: TGTGCCAGTGGACAGGGGGTGTACGAGCAGTACTTC
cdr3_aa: CASGQGVYEQYF

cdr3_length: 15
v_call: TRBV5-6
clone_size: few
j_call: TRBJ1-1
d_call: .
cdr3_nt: TGTGCCAGCAGCAAGAACTATTGGGGGCTACCTGAAGCTTTCTTT
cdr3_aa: CASSKNYWGLPEAFF

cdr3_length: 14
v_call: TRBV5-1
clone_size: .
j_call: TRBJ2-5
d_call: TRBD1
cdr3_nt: TGCGCCAGCAGCCTCGGGACAGTCCAAGAGACCCAGTACTTC
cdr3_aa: CASSLGTVQETQYF

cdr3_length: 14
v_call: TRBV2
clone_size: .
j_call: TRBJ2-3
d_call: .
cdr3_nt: TGTGCCAGCAGCCAATTGGGGGCCACAGATACGCAGTATTTT
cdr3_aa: CASSQLGATDTQYF

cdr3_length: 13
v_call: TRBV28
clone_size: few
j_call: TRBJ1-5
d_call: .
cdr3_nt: TGTGCCAGCAGTTTGCAGGGGAGTCAGCCCCAGCATTTT
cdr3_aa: CASSLQGSQPQHF

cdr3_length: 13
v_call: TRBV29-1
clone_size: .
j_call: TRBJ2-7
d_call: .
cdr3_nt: TGCAGCGTTGGGGTTACAGCTACCTACGAGCAGTACTTC
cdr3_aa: CSVGVTATYEQYF

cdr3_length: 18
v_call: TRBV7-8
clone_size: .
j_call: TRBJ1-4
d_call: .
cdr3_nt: TGTGCCAGCAGCCCGCGGACGGGAGGAGTAGGAACTAATGAAAAACTGTTTTTT
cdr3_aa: CASSPRTGGVGTNEKLFF

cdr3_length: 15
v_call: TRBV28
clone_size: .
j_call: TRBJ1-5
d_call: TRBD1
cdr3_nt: TGTGCCAGCAGTTTTAAGGGGGCATTCAATCAGCCCCAGCATTTT
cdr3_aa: CASSFKGAFNQPQHF

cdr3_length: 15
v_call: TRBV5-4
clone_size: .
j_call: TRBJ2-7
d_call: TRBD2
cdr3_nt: TGTGCCAGCAGTTCCGGGGTAGCGGGGTCCTACGAGCAGTACTTC
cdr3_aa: CASSSGVAGSYEQYF

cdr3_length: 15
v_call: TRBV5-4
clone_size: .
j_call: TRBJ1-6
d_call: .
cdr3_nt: TGTGCCAGCAGAGACCAAATCGGGGGGACTTCACCCCTCCACTTT
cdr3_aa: CASRDQIGGTSPLHF

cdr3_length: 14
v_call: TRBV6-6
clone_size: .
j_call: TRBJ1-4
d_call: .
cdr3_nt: TGTGCCAGCGCCCGACAGGCATTTAATGAAAAACTGTTTTTT
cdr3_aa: CASARQAFNEKLFF

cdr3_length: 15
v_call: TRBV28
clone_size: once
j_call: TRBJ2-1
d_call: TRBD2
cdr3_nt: TGTGCCAGCACTGTAGCGGGAGTCTCCTACAATGAGCAGTTCTTC
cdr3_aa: CASTVAGVSYNEQFF

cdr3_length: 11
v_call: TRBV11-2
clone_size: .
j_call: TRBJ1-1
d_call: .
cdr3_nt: TGTGCCAGCAGCGTGATCGGGTTGGCTTTCTTT
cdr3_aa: CASSVIGLAFF

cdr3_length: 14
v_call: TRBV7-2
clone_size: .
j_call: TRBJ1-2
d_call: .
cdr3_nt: TGTGCCAGCAGCTCCTCGGGGGGCCTCTATGGCTACACCTTC
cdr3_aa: CASSSSGGLYGYTF

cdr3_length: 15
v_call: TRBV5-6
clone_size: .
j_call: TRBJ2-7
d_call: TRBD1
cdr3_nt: TGTGCCAGCAGCTGGGACAGGGAACCGACCTACGAGCAGTACTTC
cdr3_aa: CASSWDREPTYEQYF

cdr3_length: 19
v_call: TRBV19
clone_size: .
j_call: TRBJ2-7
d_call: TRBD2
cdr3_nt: TGTGCCAGTCCGACCGCTGGGGGGGTCGTTCAATACGGCTCCTACGAGCAGTACTTC
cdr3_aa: CASPTAGGVVQYGSYEQYF